These T cell receptor beta chains were read from a single sample in a study of blood T cell repertoires in COVID-19. The assay was immunoSEQ multiplex PCR, and TCRdb's table has in-frame clones only and misses some. The table has under 55,000 clones, around 84% seen once. Sequenced input: peripheral blood. Every receptor here comes from a man aged 50-59 years with acute or convalescent COVID-19. CDR3s include the opening cysteine and the closing phenylalanine or tryptophan. A D gene is named only where the DNA matches it firmly. Part of the rows lack a size; the others show once, few, many or a class for expanded clones.

TRBJ2-1 TRBV4-1 TRBD2 once TGCGCCAGCAGCCGGGGACTAGCGGGAGCTGGTGAGCAGTTCTTC CASSRGLAGAGEQFF
TRBJ2-2 TRBV19 TRBD2 NA TGTGCCAGTAGTAACACAGGTGGACTAGCGGGAGGGCCGTGGACCGGGGAGCTGTTTTTT CASSNTGGLAGGPWTGELFF
TRBJ1-5 TRBV19 NA NA TGTGCCAGTAGACCCTCTATTGACAATCAGCCCCAGCATTTT CASRPSIDNQPQHF
TRBJ1-5 TRBV14 NA NA TGTGCCAGCAGTCCCGCGGGGGCTGAACAGCCCCAGCATTTT CASSPAGAEQPQHF
TRBJ2-7 TRBV27 NA NA TGTGCCAGCAGTTTTCAGGGAGGCTACGAGCAGTACTTC CASSFQGGYEQYF
TRBJ1-1 TRBV21-1 NA medium-sized TGTGCCAGCAGCAAAGCGCTAATGGGACAGGAGAACACTGAAGCTTTCTTT CASSKALMGQENTEAFF
TRBJ1-4 TRBV5-1 TRBD1 NA TGCGCCAGCAGCTTACAGGGGGCTAATGAAAAACTGTTTTTT CASSLQGANEKLFF
TRBJ2-1 TRBV7-6 NA NA TGTGCCAGCAGCTTCCATTCTGTGGGCCCGTACGATGAGCAGTTCTTC CASSFHSVGPYDEQFF
TRBJ2-5 TRBV5-1 NA NA TGCGCCAGCAGCTCGGGAGCGGGTCCCCGGGAGCAGACCCAGTACTTC CASSSGAGPREQTQYF
TRBJ2-2 TRBV6-1 NA NA TGTGCCAGCAGTGTTCGGGTCGGGGGACGGACCGGGGAGCTGTTTTTT CASSVRVGGRTGELFF
TRBJ2-6 TRBV7-3 NA NA TGTGCCAGCAGCCTAGAAGGGGTCGGCTCTGGGGCCAACGTCCTGACTTTC CASSLEGVGSGANVLTF
TRBJ2-1 TRBV2 NA NA TGTGCCAGCAGTGAAGCTTGGACGGTGGTTGGCCTAGCAAATGAGCAGTTCTTC CASSEAWTVVGLANEQFF
TRBJ2-5 TRBV27 NA NA TGTGCCAGCAGTTTCCGCAAACAGGGATTCCGAGAGACCCAGTACTTC CASSFRKQGFRETQYF
TRBJ1-3 TRBV28 NA once TGTGCCAGCAGTTCGGCTGGAAACACCATATATTTT CASSSAGNTIYF
TRBJ2-5 TRBV6-2/TRBV6-3 TRBD1 NA TGTGCCAGCAGTCCCGGGACAGGGGACGTCCAGACCCAGTACTTC CASSPGTGDVQTQYF
TRBJ2-1 TRBV19 TRBD2 NA TGTGCCAGTAGTATAGTAGCGGGAGTAGTATTAGCCTACAATGAGCAGTTCTTC CASSIVAGVVLAYNEQFF
TRBJ2-3 TRBV7-2 TRBD2 NA TGTGCCAGCAGCTTCTCGCTTTCCGGCGGGAGTACAGATACGCAGTATTTT CASSFSLSGGSTDTQYF
TRBJ2-3 TRBV24-1 TRBD2 NA TGTGCCACCAGTGACACCCGGCAGGCTAGCGGGGAGGCGCAGTATTTT CATSDTRQASGEAQYF
TRBJ1-1 TRBV5-1 NA NA TGCGCCAGCAGCTTGGCGGTGGCGGACACTGAAGCTTTCTTT CASSLAVADTEAFF
TRBJ2-1 TRBV6-1 NA NA TGTGCCAGCAGTGAATCAGGCAGGTACAATGAGCAGTTCTTC CASSESGRYNEQFF
TRBJ1-5 TRBV19 NA few TGTGCCAGTAGTTCATATGAGGGCGAGCCCCAGCATTTT CASSSYEGEPQHF
TRBJ2-7 TRBV5-1 TRBD1 NA TGCGCCAGCAGCTCGGGACAGTCCACCTCGGGCGAGCAGTACTTC CASSSGQSTSGEQYF
TRBJ2-7 TRBV7-6 NA NA TGTGCCAGCAGCTTAGAAGTGAGGGGAACAGGGCCCTACGAGCAGTACTTC CASSLEVRGTGPYEQYF
TRBJ2-3 TRBV28 TRBD2 NA TGTGCCAGCAGTCCAACGAGGCAGCGGGGAGCGACAGATACGCAGTATTTT CASSPTRQRGATDTQYF
TRBJ1-5 TRBV5-8 NA NA TGTGCCAGCAGGACAGGAGCAACTTATAGCAATCAGCCCCAGCATTTT CASRTGATYSNQPQHF
TRBJ1-1 TRBV7-2 NA NA TGTGCCAGCAGCTTAGGTACGGAGCCCGAAGCTTTCTTT CASSLGTEPEAFF
TRBJ2-7 TRBV6-5 TRBD2 few TGTGCCAGCAGTCTAGCGGGAGGGCATGTCGAGCAGTACTTC CASSLAGGHVEQYF
TRBJ1-1 TRBV27 TRBD1 NA TGTGCCAGCAGCCTCAACGGGGCCAGGGGGACTGAAGCTTTCTTT CASSLNGARGTEAFF
TRBJ2-1 TRBV10-3 TRBD2 NA TGTGCCATCAGTGCGGAGACTAGCGGGGTGGGGGAGCAGTTCTTC CAISAETSGVGEQFF